The sequence of this T cell receptor beta chain was determined in a study of control samples from healthy donors and cancer patients (dated by TCRdb to 2020 to 2021). Taken from cysteine to phenylalanine, the CDR3 has 12 residues. The entry retains the CDR3 DNA only, 36 bases that are in frame from base 1. V is shortened by 4 bases, J by 8 bases, and the region joining them spans 9 bases. The germline V gene (reference sequence) provides CDR1 LGHDT and CDR2 YNNKEL. Of note for this clone: There is no known antigen for this receptor. Per-base qualities were not stored, and no clone one base away is much larger.

The library was prepared using the immunoSEQ multiplex PCR assay. TCRdb retrieved this table from immuneACCESS and kept in-frame rearrangements only. Not all clones are present; in checked studies, unresolved V genes account for under half, and no reason is known for the remainder. The sample includes tens of thousands of clones, with about 92% observed a single time. Roughly 5.5% of the sample goes to the ten largest clones. Sequences were obtained from PBMCs. The TCR was taken from a man aged 60 to 69 with colorectal cancer. The V and J genes are TRBV3-1 (or the pseudogene TRBV3-2) and TRBJ2-1; the D gene identity is not certain. The DNA sequence reads TGTGCCAGCAGCCTGTCTTGGGATGAGCAGTTCTTC. It specifies CASSLSWDEQFF.